The rows below give T cell receptor beta chains drawn from one sample of a study of response to subunit inactivated influenza vaccine. One entry per CDR3 protein, called by TCRdb with MiXCR from the RT-PCR reads. The sample has about 300,000 distinct CDR3 sequences; over 20% are singletons. This sample comprised PBMCs from blood, obtained 21 months after vaccination. The source of these receptors is a man aged 45 to 75 who received an inactivated influenza vaccine. CDR3s include the opening cysteine and the closing phenylalanine or tryptophan. D genes are given only for firm matches. Size is omitted from some rows. Given values are once, few, many or a class for expanded clones.

D,size,J,V,CDR3,DNA
-,few,TRBJ2-5,TRBV4-1,CASSQEINRDGTQYF,TGCGCCAGCAGCCAGGAAATTAACAGGGATGGGACCCAGTACTTC
-,-,TRBJ2-1,TRBV28,CASSRGLGDYNEQFF,TGTGCCAGCAGTCGGGGGCTGGGGGACTACAATGAGCAGTTCTTC
-,few,TRBJ1-6,TRBV7-2,CASSLADAYSPLHF,TGTGCCAGCAGCTTAGCGGATGCTTATTCACCCCTCCACTTT
-,-,TRBJ1-6,TRBV6-6,CASSNGPNSPLHF,TGTGCCAGCAGTAATGGTCCTAATTCACCCCTCCACTTT
-,many,TRBJ1-5,TRBV11-1,CASSLASVGEYSNQPQHF,TGTGCCAGCAGCTTAGCGTCAGTCGGAGAGTATAGCAATCAGCCCCAGCATTTT
TRBD2,-,TRBJ2-7,TRBV20-1,CSAVRTSGEYEQYF,TGCAGTGCCGTTAGGACTAGCGGGGAATACGAGCAGTACTTC
-,few,TRBJ1-4,TRBV9,CASSPRGSAGEKLFF,TGTGCCAGCAGCCCCCGGGGGTCTGCGGGGGAAAAACTGTTTTTT
-,-,TRBJ1-1,TRBV6-2/TRBV6-3,CASHETGTEAFF,TGTGCCAGCCACGAAACAGGCACTGAAGCTTTCTTT
TRBD2,-,TRBJ2-3,TRBV28,CASRLAGGLRDTQYF,TGTGCCAGCCGACTAGCGGGGGGGCTCAGAGATACGCAGTATTTT
-,few,TRBJ2-1,TRBV5-1,CASSLEGRGVSGEQFF,TGCGCCAGCAGCTTGGAAGGCAGGGGGGTTAGCGGTGAGCAGTTCTTC
TRBD2,-,TRBJ2-7,TRBV6-2/TRBV6-3,CASSYSGTSGAYEQYF,TGTGCCAGCAGTTACTCTGGGACTAGCGGAGCCTACGAGCAGTACTTC
-,few,TRBJ1-1,TRBV5-1,CASSLEYPKNTEAFF,TGCGCCAGCAGCTTGGAATATCCAAAGAACACTGAAGCTTTCTTT
TRBD1,few,TRBJ1-1,TRBV5-5,CASSLPHRGNTEAFF,TGTGCCAGCAGCTTGCCCCACAGGGGGAACACTGAAGCTTTCTTT
-,few,TRBJ1-3,TRBV3-1,CASSQARQAQGNTIYF,TGTGCCAGCAGCCAAGCCCGGCAGGCGCAGGGAAACACCATATATTTT
TRBD1,few,TRBJ1-5,TRBV10-3,CAISVGQGAGQPQHF,TGTGCCATCAGTGTGGGGCAGGGGGCTGGTCAGCCCCAGCATTTT
TRBD1,-,TRBJ2-1,TRBV4-2,CASSQNRGPYNEQFF,TGTGCCAGCAGCCAGAACAGGGGACCCTACAATGAGCAGTTCTTC
-,-,TRBJ1-2,TRBV28,CASSEERYGYTF,TGTGCCAGCAGTGAGGAGCGCTATGGCTACACCTTC
-,few,TRBJ2-3,TRBV4-3,CASSQDLQGRIDTQYF,TGCGCCAGCAGCCAAGATCTACAGGGAAGGATAGATACGCAGTATTTT
-,few,TRBJ1-2,TRBV6-2/TRBV6-3,CASSYPRVTNYGYTF,TGTGCCAGCAGTTACCCGAGGGTAACTAACTATGGCTACACCTTC
TRBD1,-,TRBJ2-2,TRBV5-1,CASSLVVSGGNTGELFF,TGCGCCAGCAGCTTGGTCGTGTCAGGGGGGAACACCGGGGAGCTGTTTTTT
TRBD2,-,TRBJ2-1,TRBV11-1,CASSLATGTSGVYNEQFF,TGTGCCAGCAGCTTAGCGACAGGGACTAGCGGGGTATACAATGAGCAGTTCTTC
-,-,TRBJ2-7,TRBV6-2/TRBV6-3,CASSYSRLYEQYF,TGTGCCAGCAGTTACTCCCGACTGTACGAGCAGTACTTC
-,-,TRBJ2-3,TRBV27,CASSFGVSADTQYF,TGTGCCAGCAGTTTCGGAGTCTCGGCAGATACGCAGTATTTT
-,once,TRBJ2-7,TRBV7-8,CASSFRTESYEQYF,TGTGCCAGCAGCTTCCGAACAGAGTCCTACGAGCAGTACTTC
-,-,TRBJ1-6,TRBV28,CATTGFNSPLHF,TGTGCCACCACGGGGTTTAATTCACCCCTCCACTTT
TRBD1,-,TRBJ2-2,TRBV7-9,CASSYGQGGRTGELFF,TGTGCCAGCAGCTACGGACAGGGGGGAAGGACCGGGGAGCTGTTTTTT
TRBD1,-,TRBJ1-1,TRBV5-5,CASSFRQGRETEAFF,TGTGCCAGCAGCTTTAGACAGGGGAGAGAAACTGAAGCTTTCTTT
-,few,TRBJ2-5,TRBV12-3/TRBV12-4,CASSSTGLGETQYF,TGTGCCAGCAGCTCCACCGGGCTGGGAGAGACCCAGTACTTC
TRBD1,-,TRBJ1-4,TRBV12-3/TRBV12-4,CASSSGRRTGGYEKLFF,TGTGCCAGCAGTTCGGGACGTAGGACAGGGGGGTATGAAAAACTGTTTTTT
TRBD2,few,TRBJ2-1,TRBV4-2,CASSPTPSGYNEQFF,TGTGCCAGCAGCCCGACGCCTAGCGGATATAATGAGCAGTTCTTC
-,-,TRBJ2-3,TRBV12-3/TRBV12-4,CASSLGLISGTDTQYF,TGTGCCAGCAGTTTAGGTTTGATCTCCGGTACAGATACGCAGTATTTT
-,many,TRBJ1-2,TRBV11-2,CASSARQNYGYTF,TGTGCCAGCAGCGCAAGACAGAACTATGGCTACACCTTC
TRBD1,few,TRBJ1-6,TRBV28,CASRQGINSPLHF,TGTGCCAGTAGACAGGGAATTAATTCACCCCTCCACTTT
TRBD1,many,TRBJ1-1,TRBV20-1,CSALSGTGATEAFF,TGCAGTGCTCTATCCGGGACAGGGGCAACTGAAGCTTTCTTT
-,few,TRBJ2-5,TRBV15,CATSRDGSYQETQYF,TGTGCCACCAGCAGAGATGGGAGCTACCAAGAGACCCAGTACTTC
TRBD1,few,TRBJ1-2,TRBV7-2,CASSSETGASYGYTF,TGTGCCAGCAGCTCAGAAACAGGGGCCTCCTATGGCTACACCTTC
-,few,TRBJ2-3,TRBV27,CASSLNRAGTAWDQYF,TGTGCCAGCAGTTTAAACAGGGCAGGCACTGCCTGGGATCAGTATTTT
-,-,TRBJ2-5,TRBV19,CASSLYVVPRETQYF,TGTGCCAGTAGCCTTTACGTCGTGCCCAGGGAGACCCAGTACTTC
TRBD1,-,TRBJ1-5,TRBV12-3/TRBV12-4,CASSNRQGDQPQHF,TGTGCCAGCAGCAACCGACAGGGGGATCAGCCCCAGCATTTT
TRBD2,-,TRBJ2-1,TRBV10-2,CASSESASGKQFF,TGCGCCAGCAGTGAGTCTGCTAGCGGGAAACAGTTCTTC
TRBD1,-,TRBJ2-7,TRBV23-1,CASSQSFDPGTGKSYEQYF,TGCGCCAGCAGTCAATCGTTTGATCCAGGGACAGGGAAGTCCTACGAGCAGTACTTC
TRBD1,-,TRBJ1-4,TRBV24-1,CATSANDRVGEKLFF,TGTGCCACCAGTGCCAACGACAGGGTCGGAGAAAAACTGTTTTTT
-,-,TRBJ2-7,TRBV7-8,CASSLGWSYEQYF,TGTGCCAGTAGCTTAGGGTGGAGCTACGAGCAGTACTTC
-,-,TRBJ1-3,TRBV4-2,CASSQDRAAGNTIYF,TGTGCCAGCAGCCAAGATAGGGCAGCAGGAAACACCATATATTTT
-,many,TRBJ2-1,TRBV12-3/TRBV12-4,CASRNRAVNEQFF,TGTGCCAGCAGAAACAGGGCGGTCAATGAGCAGTTCTTC
-,-,TRBJ1-2,TRBV6-1,CASNQPLTGYGYTF,TGTGCCAGCAACCAACCCCTAACAGGATATGGCTACACCTTC
-,-,TRBJ2-3,TRBV5-1,CASSYNPASTDTQYF,TGCGCCAGCAGCTACAATCCTGCTAGCACAGATACGCAGTATTTT
-,-,TRBJ1-1,TRBV20-1,CSFRGGPGWDTEAFF,TGCAGCTTCCGCGGGGGGCCTGGTTGGGACACTGAAGCTTTCTTT
-,-,TRBJ1-4,TRBV2,CASRDLATNEKLFF,TGTGCCAGCAGGGACCTTGCAACTAATGAAAAACTGTTTTTT
TRBD1,few,TRBJ1-6,TRBV5-1,CASRTGGNSPLHF,TGCGCCAGCCGGACAGGGGGCAATTCACCCCTCCACTTT
-,-,TRBJ1-1,TRBV28,CASSFTSGALGTEAFF,TGTGCCAGCAGTTTTACATCAGGGGCGCTGGGCACTGAAGCTTTCTTT
-,few,TRBJ2-4,TRBV12-3/TRBV12-4,CASSTTGNIQYF,TGTGCCAGCAGTACCACGGGGAACATTCAGTACTTC
-,few,TRBJ1-3,TRBV19,CASSALRGISGNTIYF,TGTGCCAGTAGTGCCTTACGGGGGATCTCTGGAAACACCATATATTTT
TRBD2,-,TRBJ2-7,TRBV4-3,CASSQEVTSGGTYEQYF,TGCGCCAGCAGCCAAGAAGTGACTAGCGGGGGAACCTACGAGCAGTACTTC
TRBD1,-,TRBJ1-4,TRBV12-3/TRBV12-4,CASSPSGTGAEKLFF,TGTGCCAGCAGTCCGTCCGGGACAGGGGCCGAAAAACTGTTTTTT
-,-,TRBJ1-1,TRBV15,CATSRELAGGGPEAFF,TGTGCCACCAGCAGAGAGCTGGCAGGCGGGGGGCCTGAAGCTTTCTTT
-,few,TRBJ2-7,TRBV18,CASSPPRLAYEQYF,TGTGCCAGCTCACCACCCCGGTTGGCCTACGAGCAGTACTTC
-,-,TRBJ2-2,TRBV10-3,CAIRTIRDTGELFF,TGTGCCATCAGAACGATCAGGGACACCGGGGAGCTGTTTTTT
-,-,TRBJ2-1,TRBV7-2,CASSPMPGYDYNEQFF,TGTGCCAGCAGCCCCATGCCAGGGTATGACTACAATGAGCAGTTCTTC